What follows describes a single TCR beta chain. V was cut by 2 bases and J by 2 bases, with 7 bases left in between. CDR1 is SGHRS, CDR2 YFSETQ, per germline. This CDR3 has 13 amino acids. TCRdb keeps only in-frame clones here, not all; method: immunoSEQ multiplex PCR. This table has 200,000 to 250,000 clones, more than 80% appearing once. This record belongs to a study of blood T cell repertoires in COVID-19. What was sequenced was peripheral blood. This rearrangement joins TRBV5-1 to TRBJ1-1, with D perhaps matching TRBD1 (5 bases). This receptor was identified in a woman older than 75 with COVID-19, enrolled during active disease. The CDR3 loop is CASSFQGNTEAFF. The CDR3 nucleotides are TGCGCCAGCAGCTTCCAGGGTAACACTGAAGCTTTCTTT.